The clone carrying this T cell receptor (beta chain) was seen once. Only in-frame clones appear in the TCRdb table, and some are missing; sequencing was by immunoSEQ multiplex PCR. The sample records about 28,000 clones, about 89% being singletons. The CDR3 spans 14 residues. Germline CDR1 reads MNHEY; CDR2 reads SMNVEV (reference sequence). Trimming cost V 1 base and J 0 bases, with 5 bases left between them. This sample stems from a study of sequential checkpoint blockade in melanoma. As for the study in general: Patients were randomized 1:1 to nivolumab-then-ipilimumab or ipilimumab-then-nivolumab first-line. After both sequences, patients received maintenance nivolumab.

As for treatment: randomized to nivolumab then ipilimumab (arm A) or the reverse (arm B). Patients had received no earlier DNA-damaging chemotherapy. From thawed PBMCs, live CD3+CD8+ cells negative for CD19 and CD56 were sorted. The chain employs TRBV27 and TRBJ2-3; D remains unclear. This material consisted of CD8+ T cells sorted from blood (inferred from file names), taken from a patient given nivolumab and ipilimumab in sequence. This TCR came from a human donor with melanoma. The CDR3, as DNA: TGTGCCAGCAGTTTATGGGCGAGCACAGATACGCAGTATTTT. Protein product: CASSLWASTDTQYF.